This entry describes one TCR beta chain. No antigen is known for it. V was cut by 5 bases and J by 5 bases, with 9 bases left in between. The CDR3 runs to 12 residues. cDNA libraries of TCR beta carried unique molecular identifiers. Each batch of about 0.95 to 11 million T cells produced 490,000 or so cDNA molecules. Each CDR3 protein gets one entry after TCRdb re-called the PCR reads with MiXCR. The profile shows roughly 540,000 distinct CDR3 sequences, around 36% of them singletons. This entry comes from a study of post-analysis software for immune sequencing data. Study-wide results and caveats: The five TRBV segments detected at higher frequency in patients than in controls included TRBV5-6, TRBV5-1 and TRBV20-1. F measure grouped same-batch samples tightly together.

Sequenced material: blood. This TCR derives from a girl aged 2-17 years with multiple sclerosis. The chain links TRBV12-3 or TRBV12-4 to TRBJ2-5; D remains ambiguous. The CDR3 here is CASSRFGETQYF. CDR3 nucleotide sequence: TGTGCCAGCAGTCGGTTCGGCGAGACCCAGTACTTC.